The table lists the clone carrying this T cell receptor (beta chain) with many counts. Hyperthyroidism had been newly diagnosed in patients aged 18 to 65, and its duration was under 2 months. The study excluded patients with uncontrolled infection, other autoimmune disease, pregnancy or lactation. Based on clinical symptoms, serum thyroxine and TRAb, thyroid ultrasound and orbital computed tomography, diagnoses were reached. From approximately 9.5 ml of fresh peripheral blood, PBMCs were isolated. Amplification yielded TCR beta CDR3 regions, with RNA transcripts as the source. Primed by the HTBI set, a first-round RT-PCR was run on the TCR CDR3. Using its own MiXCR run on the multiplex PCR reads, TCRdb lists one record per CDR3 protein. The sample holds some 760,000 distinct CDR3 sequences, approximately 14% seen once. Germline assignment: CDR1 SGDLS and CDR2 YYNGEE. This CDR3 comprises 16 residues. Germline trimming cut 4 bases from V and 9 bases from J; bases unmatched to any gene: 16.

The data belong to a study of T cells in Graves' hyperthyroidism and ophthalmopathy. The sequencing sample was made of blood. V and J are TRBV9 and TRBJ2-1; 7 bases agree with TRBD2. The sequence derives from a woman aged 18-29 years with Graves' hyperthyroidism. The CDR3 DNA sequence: TGTGCCAGCAGCCCCTCTGGTCTAGCGGCCTTTGGTGAGCAGTTCTTC. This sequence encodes CASSPSGLAAFGEQFF.